This section outlines one TCR beta chain sequence together with its context. Its target is not known. The data stem from a study of cytomegalovirus exposure and HLA in healthy donors. General observations from the study: The authors enumerated 150 to 200 TCR beta chains as linked to cytomegalovirus. Later analysis identified about 15,000 TCR beta sequences associated with HLA alleles, using a false discovery rate threshold of 0.05.

60 Vbeta and 13 Jbeta primers were used in PCR. Clones were read by immunoSEQ multiplex PCR, and TCRdb kept only the in-frame ones, dropping some. The sample carries approximately 140,000 clones, just under 65% recorded once. V was shortened by 5 bases and J by 5 bases, with 9 bases between the two germline ends. The germline V gene has CDR1 MNHEY and CDR2 SMNVEV (reference sequence). The CDR3 consists of 12 residues. Sequenced sample: PBMCs. The clonotype was recovered from a woman aged 55-70 years in good health and CMV-seropositive. This chain connects TRBV27 to TRBJ2-5; D not certain. This CDR3 reads CASSPLQETQYF. The DNA of the CDR3 is TGTGCCAGCAGTCCCCTCCAGGAGACCCAGTACTTC.